This TCR beta chain comes out of a study of CD8 T cells in ankylosing spondylitis. TCRdb itself ran the 5' RACE reads through MiXCR, one entry per CDR3 protein. The table records around 18,000 distinct CDR3 sequences, approximately 8.4% of them present only once. General study points: Ankylosing spondylitis blood seemed to carry a telltale TCR beta motif made of fewer than ten highly homologous variants.

The CDR3 consists of 14 residues. The ends lost 6 bases at V and 0 bases at J; junction bases unmatched: 6. In germline, CDR1 is SQVTM, CDR2 ANQGSEA. Points on this clonotype: Its specificity is unknown.

J is TRBJ2-3 and V is TRBV29-1, with TRBD2 matching 7 bases. The origin of this receptor is a male donor with ankylosing spondylitis or in good health (not recorded which). The sample comprised blood. CDR3 nucleotides: TGCAGCGTCGCCCCGGGACTAAGCACAGATACGCAGTATTTT. This codes for CSVAPGLSTDTQYF.